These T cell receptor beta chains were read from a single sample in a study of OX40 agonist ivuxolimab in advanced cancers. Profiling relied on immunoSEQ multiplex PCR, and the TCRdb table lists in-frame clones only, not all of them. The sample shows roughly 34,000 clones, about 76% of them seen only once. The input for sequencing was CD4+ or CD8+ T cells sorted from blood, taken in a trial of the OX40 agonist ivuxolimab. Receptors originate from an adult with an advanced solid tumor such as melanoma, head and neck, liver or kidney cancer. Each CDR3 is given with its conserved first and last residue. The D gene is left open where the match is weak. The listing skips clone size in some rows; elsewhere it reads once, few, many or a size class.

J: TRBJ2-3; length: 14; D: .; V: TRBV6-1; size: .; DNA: TGTGCCAGCCGCCGGGACGTTGACACAGGTACGCAGTATTTT; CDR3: CASRRDVDTGTQYF
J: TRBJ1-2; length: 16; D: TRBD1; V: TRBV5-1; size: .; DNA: TGCGCCAGCAGCTCAAGGACAGGGGGCTTCGTCTATGGCTACACCTTC; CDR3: CASSSRTGGFVYGYTF
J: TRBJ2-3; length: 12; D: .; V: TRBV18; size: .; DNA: TGTGCCAGCTCACCAGCCTCAGATACGCAGTATTTT; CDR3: CASSPASDTQYF
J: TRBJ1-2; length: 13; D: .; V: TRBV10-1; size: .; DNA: TGCGCCAGCAGTCCCGGGAGAGTCTATGGCTACACCTTC; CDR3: CASSPGRVYGYTF
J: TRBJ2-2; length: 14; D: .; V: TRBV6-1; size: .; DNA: TGTGCCACAAGGCGAGAGGACCGTACCGGGGAGCTGTTTTTT; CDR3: CATRREDRTGELFF
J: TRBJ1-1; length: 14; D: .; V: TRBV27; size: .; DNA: TGTGCCAGCAGTCCACAACCAGGGGTCACTGAAGCTTTCTTT; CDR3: CASSPQPGVTEAFF
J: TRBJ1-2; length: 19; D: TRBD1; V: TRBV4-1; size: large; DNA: TGCGCCAGCAGCCGAGTTTATTTCGGGACAGGGGGCGCGGGCTATGGCTACACCTTC; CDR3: CASSRVYFGTGGAGYGYTF
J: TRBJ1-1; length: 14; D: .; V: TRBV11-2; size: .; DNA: TGTGCCAGCAGCTTATTTCCAGGGGATACTGAAGCTTTCTTT; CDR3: CASSLFPGDTEAFF
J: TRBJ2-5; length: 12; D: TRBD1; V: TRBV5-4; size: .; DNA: TGTGCCGCGGGACAGGGAACAGAGACCCAGTACTTC; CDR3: CAAGQGTETQYF
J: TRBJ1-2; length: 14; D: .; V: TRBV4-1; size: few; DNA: TGCGCCAGCAGGCCCCCTGGGGGGGCCTATGGCTACACCTTC; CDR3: CASRPPGGAYGYTF
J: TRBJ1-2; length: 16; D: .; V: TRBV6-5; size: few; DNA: TGTGCCAGCAGTTATCTAGGGGGACGGGCTAACTATGGCTACACCTTC; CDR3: CASSYLGGRANYGYTF
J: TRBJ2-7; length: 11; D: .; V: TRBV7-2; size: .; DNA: TGTGCCAGCAGCTTAATGTACGAGCAGTACTTC; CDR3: CASSLMYEQYF
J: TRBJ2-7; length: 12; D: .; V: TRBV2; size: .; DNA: TGTGCCAGCAGTGAGGACAACTACGAGCAGTACTTC; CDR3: CASSEDNYEQYF
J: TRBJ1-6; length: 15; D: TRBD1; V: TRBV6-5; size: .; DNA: TGTGCCAGCAGTTATCGGACAGGGCAAAGTTCACCCCTCCACTTT; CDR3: CASSYRTGQSSPLHF
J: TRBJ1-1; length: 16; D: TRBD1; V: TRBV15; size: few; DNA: TGTGCCACCAGCAGACTTCGGACAGGGCGAGACACTGAAGCTTTCTTT; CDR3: CATSRLRTGRDTEAFF
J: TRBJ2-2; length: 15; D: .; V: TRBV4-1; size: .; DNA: TGCGCCAGCAGCCTTTCAGTAGAAGTTTCCGGGGAGCTGTTTTTT; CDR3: CASSLSVEVSGELFF
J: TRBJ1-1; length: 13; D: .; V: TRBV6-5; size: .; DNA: TGTGCCAGCAGCCAACTTAAGAACACTGAAGCTTTCTTT; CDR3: CASSQLKNTEAFF
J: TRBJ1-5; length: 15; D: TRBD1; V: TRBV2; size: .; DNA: TGTGCCAGCAGGCAACAGGGGGATCATGATCAGCCCCAGCATTTT; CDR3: CASRQQGDHDQPQHF
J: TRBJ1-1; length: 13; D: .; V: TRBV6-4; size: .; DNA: TGTGCCAGCAGTGACGAATCGAACACTGAAGCTTTCTTT; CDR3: CASSDESNTEAFF
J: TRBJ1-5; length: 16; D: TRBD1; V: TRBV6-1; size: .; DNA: TGTGCCAGCAGTGAAGCGCAGGGGGTGAGCAATCAGCCCCAGCATTTT; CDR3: CASSEAQGVSNQPQHF
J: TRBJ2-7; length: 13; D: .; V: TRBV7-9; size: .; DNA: TGTGCCAGCAGCTTAAACGGGGCCTACGAGCAGTACTTC; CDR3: CASSLNGAYEQYF
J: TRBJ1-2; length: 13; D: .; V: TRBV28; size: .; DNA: TGTGCCAGCCGATTCAGAGCTAACTATGGCTACACCTTC; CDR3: CASRFRANYGYTF
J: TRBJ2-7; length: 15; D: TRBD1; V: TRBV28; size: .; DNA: TGTGCCAGCAACACCCCAGGACAGGGGTCCTACGAGCAGTACTTC; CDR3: CASNTPGQGSYEQYF
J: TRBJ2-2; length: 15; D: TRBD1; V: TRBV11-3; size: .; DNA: TGTGCCAGCAGCTTCGGACAGGGATTCACCGGGGAGCTGTTTTTT; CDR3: CASSFGQGFTGELFF
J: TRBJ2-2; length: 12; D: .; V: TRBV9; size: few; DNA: TGTGCCAGCAGCGTACCGGGCGGGGAGCTGTTTTTT; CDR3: CASSVPGGELFF
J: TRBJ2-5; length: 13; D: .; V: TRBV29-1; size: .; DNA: TGCAGCGTTGGACAGAATACAAAAGAGACCCAGTACTTC; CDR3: CSVGQNTKETQYF
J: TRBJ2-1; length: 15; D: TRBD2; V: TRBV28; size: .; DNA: TGTGCCAGCAGGGGGAGCGGGGGCTACTACAATGAGCAGTTCTTC; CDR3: CASRGSGGYYNEQFF
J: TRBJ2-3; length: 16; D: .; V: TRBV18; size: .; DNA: TGTGCCAGCTCACCACAGGGAGGAGTGGTTACAGATACGCAGTATTTT; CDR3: CASSPQGGVVTDTQYF
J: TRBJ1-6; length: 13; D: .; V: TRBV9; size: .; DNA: TGTGCCAGCAGCGTCTCTCCTAATTCACCCCTCCACTTT; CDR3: CASSVSPNSPLHF
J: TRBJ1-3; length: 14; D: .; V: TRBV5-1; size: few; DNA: TGCGCCAGCAGCTTGACGGGCACGGGAAACACCATATATTTT; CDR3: CASSLTGTGNTIYF
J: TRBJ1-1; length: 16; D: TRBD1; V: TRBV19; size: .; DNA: TGTGCCAGTAGTATATTAACAGGGGCGATTAATTCTGAAGCTTTCTTT; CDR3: CASSILTGAINSEAFF
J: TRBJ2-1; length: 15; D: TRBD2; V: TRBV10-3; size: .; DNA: TGTGCCATCAGTGATGGGGGGGGGTTCTACAATGAGCAGTTCTTC; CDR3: CAISDGGGFYNEQFF
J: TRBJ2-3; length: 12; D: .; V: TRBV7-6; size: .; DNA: TGTGCCAGCAGCCCCCGAGGGGATACGCAGTATTTT; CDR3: CASSPRGDTQYF
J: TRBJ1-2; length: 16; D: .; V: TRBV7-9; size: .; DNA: TGTGCCAGCAGCTTAGATGGCAGATTTATTAACTATGGCTACACCTTC; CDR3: CASSLDGRFINYGYTF
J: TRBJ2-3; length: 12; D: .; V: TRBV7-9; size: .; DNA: TGTGCCAGCAGTCCCCATGGGGATACGCAGTATTTT; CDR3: CASSPHGDTQYF
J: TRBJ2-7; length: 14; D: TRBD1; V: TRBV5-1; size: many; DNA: TGCGCCAGCAGCTTGGGACAGGGGAGCCTCGAGCAGTACTTC; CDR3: CASSLGQGSLEQYF
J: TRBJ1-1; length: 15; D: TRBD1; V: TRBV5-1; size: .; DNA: TGCGCCAGCAGCCCCTTGACAGGGGAGGACACTGAAGCTTTCTTT; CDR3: CASSPLTGEDTEAFF
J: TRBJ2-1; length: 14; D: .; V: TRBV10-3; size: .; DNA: TGTGCCTCAACCAGTCCGAGCTCCTACAATGAGCAGTTCTTC; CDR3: CASTSPSSYNEQFF
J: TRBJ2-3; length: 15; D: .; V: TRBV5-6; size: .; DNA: TGTGCCAGCAGTCCAAGCCCCCCTAGCACAGATACGCAGTATTTT; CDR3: CASSPSPPSTDTQYF
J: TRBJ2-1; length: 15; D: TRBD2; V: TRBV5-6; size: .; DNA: TGTGCCAGCAGCTTGGGGGGACTAAACCACAATGAGCAGTTCTTC; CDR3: CASSLGGLNHNEQFF